These T cell receptor beta chains were read from a single sample in a study of T cell responses to AZD1222 COVID-19 vaccine. Sequenced by immunoSEQ multiplex PCR; TCRdb stores in-frame clones only, minus some. The profile covers about 85,000 clones, with roughly 86% appearing a single time and around 5.8% taken by the ten largest. Sample: peripheral blood, taken on day 0 of AZD1222 vaccination. These receptors were collected from an adult in good health. Each CDR3 is given with its conserved first and last residue. The D gene is left open where the match is weak. The size entry is marked missing in some rows and otherwise reads once, few, many or a size class.

TRBD1,TRBV27,TRBJ1-1,-,TGTGCCAGCTGGGGGACAGGGAGGACTGAAGCTTTCTTT,CASWGTGRTEAFF
TRBD2,TRBV13,TRBJ2-3,-,TGTGCCAGCAGCACCCCTAGCGGGAGGGCCCCAGATACGCAGTATTTT,CASSTPSGRAPDTQYF
-,TRBV13,TRBJ1-3,once,TGTGCCAGCAGCTTAGGAAGGAACACCATATATTTT,CASSLGRNTIYF
TRBD1,TRBV27,TRBJ2-7,-,TGTGCCAGCAGTCCGACTTGGGACAGTCCCGAGCAGTACTTC,CASSPTWDSPEQYF
-,TRBV24-1,TRBJ2-4,-,TGTGCCACCAGTGATCTTGGGAAAAACATTCAGTACTTC,CATSDLGKNIQYF
-,TRBV4-3,TRBJ1-2,-,TGCGCCAGCAGCCAAGAACGGGCACAGGAGTACTATGGCTACACCTTC,CASSQERAQEYYGYTF
-,TRBV19,TRBJ1-3,-,TGTGCCAGTAGTATAGCGGTCCGGTCTGGAAACACCATATATTTT,CASSIAVRSGNTIYF
TRBD2,TRBV2,TRBJ2-3,-,TGTGCCAGCGGGGAAGCGGGAGGGCGATTTACTATGGGCACAGATACGCAGTATTTT,CASGEAGGRFTMGTDTQYF
-,TRBV7-9,TRBJ1-1,-,TGTGCCAGCAGCCGAGGGGGCACTGAAGCTTTCTTT,CASSRGGTEAFF
TRBD1,TRBV2,TRBJ2-7,-,TGTGCCAGCAGTCTACAGGGGGTGGGTGAGCAGTACTTC,CASSLQGVGEQYF
-,TRBV13,TRBJ1-3,-,TGTGCCAGCAGCTTAGGGGGTTTAGGAAACACCATATATTTT,CASSLGGLGNTIYF
TRBD1,TRBV24-1,TRBJ2-7,-,TGTGCCACCAGTGATTCCGGGACAGGGCAATACGAGCAGTACTTC,CATSDSGTGQYEQYF
TRBD2,TRBV3-1/TRBV3-2,TRBJ2-7,-,TGTGCCAGCAGCCAAGCGGCGGGAGACGAGCAGTACTTC,CASSQAAGDEQYF
-,TRBV13,TRBJ1-1,-,TGTGCCAGCAGCTTTGTCTTGTTGGGCACTGAAGCTTTCTTT,CASSFVLLGTEAFF
TRBD1,TRBV5-1,TRBJ2-1,-,TGCGCCAGCAGCTTGGACGGACAGGGTCTCAATGAGCAGTTCTTC,CASSLDGQGLNEQFF
TRBD1,TRBV3-1/TRBV3-2,TRBJ1-2,-,TGTGCCAGCAGCCAAGATTCGGCAGGGGGCTATGGCTACACCTTC,CASSQDSAGGYGYTF
TRBD2,TRBV9,TRBJ2-1,many,TGTGCCAGCAGCGTAGGGTATCGGGGGGTCGAGCAGTTCTTC,CASSVGYRGVEQFF
-,TRBV11-2,TRBJ2-5,-,TGTGCCAGCAGCTTACTGTTGGGCGAGACCCAGTACTTC,CASSLLLGETQYF
TRBD1,TRBV5-6,TRBJ2-3,-,TGTGCCAGCAGCTTGGAGGGACAGAACACAGATACGCAGTATTTT,CASSLEGQNTDTQYF
TRBD1,TRBV19,TRBJ2-3,-,TGTGCCAGTAGTATGGGGGACAGGAAGGATACGCAGTATTTT,CASSMGDRKDTQYF
-,TRBV7-3,TRBJ2-3,-,TGTGCCAGCAGCTCCCAAGCAGGGGTGGATACGCAGTATTTT,CASSSQAGVDTQYF
TRBD2,TRBV20-1,TRBJ2-7,-,TGCAGTGCTAGTAATAGCGGGACACCCTACGAGCAGTACTTC,CSASNSGTPYEQYF
-,TRBV9,TRBJ1-3,-,TGTGCCAGCAGCGTAGCACCCGGGATATCAGGAAACACCATATATTTT,CASSVAPGISGNTIYF
-,TRBV6-5,TRBJ2-1,-,TGTGCCAGCAGTAGGGGGAATGAGCAGTTCTTC,CASSRGNEQFF
TRBD1,TRBV28,TRBJ1-5,-,TGTGCCAGCAGTTTTGGGGGAACAGGGGCTGTTAGCAATCAGCCCCAGCATTTT,CASSFGGTGAVSNQPQHF
TRBD1,TRBV29-1,TRBJ1-1,-,TGCAGCGTTGGCGGGACAGGGGCTATGACCCTACGTACTGAAGCTTTCTTT,CSVGGTGAMTLRTEAFF
-,TRBV7-2,TRBJ1-2,-,TGTGCCAGCAGTCCCAGCAGAGGTGGCTACACCTTC,CASSPSRGGYTF
TRBD1,TRBV27,TRBJ1-5,-,TGTGCCAGCAGTCAACAGGGGGCCTATCAGCCCCAGCATTTT,CASSQQGAYQPQHF
-,TRBV18,TRBJ2-1,-,TGTGCCAGCTCGCACCTCAGGGGTACAGAGGACAATGAGCAGTTCTTC,CASSHLRGTEDNEQFF
-,TRBV19,TRBJ2-1,once,TGTGCCAGTAGTATATCCCTGGACGTAGGTGAGCAGTTCTTC,CASSISLDVGEQFF
-,TRBV18,TRBJ1-4,-,TGTGCCAGCTCACCCCGGCGACAGACTGAAAAACTGTTTTTT,CASSPRRQTEKLFF
TRBD1,TRBV28,TRBJ1-2,-,TGTGCCAGCAGTTTGCAGGGGGCGCAGGGAGGCTACACCTTC,CASSLQGAQGGYTF
TRBD1,TRBV10-3,TRBJ2-1,-,TGTGCCATCAAACTGACAGGGTACGATGAGCAGTTCTTC,CAIKLTGYDEQFF
-,TRBV7-6,TRBJ2-3,-,TGTGCCAGCAGCCACACGGCAACATGGCGGAGGGGCACAGATACGCAGTATTTT,CASSHTATWRRGTDTQYF
-,TRBV6-5,TRBJ1-5,-,TGTGCCAGCACCACAGGCGGTCAGCCCCAGCATTTT,CASTTGGQPQHF
-,TRBV3-1/TRBV3-2,TRBJ2-1,-,TGTGCCAGCAGCCAAAATCAGTCAAGCTCCTACAATGAGCAGTTCTTC,CASSQNQSSSYNEQFF
-,TRBV3-1/TRBV3-2,TRBJ1-6,-,TGTGCCAGCAGCCATAGGTTTTCACCCCTCCACTTT,CASSHRFSPLHF
-,TRBV28,TRBJ1-6,-,TGTGCCAGCAGTTTATATATGGGCAGTAATTCACCCCTCCACTTT,CASSLYMGSNSPLHF
TRBD2,TRBV7-2,TRBJ2-2,-,TGTGCCAGCAGCCCGCGACTAGCAGGCACCGGGGAGCTGTTTTTT,CASSPRLAGTGELFF
-,TRBV9,TRBJ1-1,once,TGTGCCAGCAGCCCTAGTAAGTTGAGGGGGAACACTGAAGCTTTCTTT,CASSPSKLRGNTEAFF
-,TRBV27,TRBJ1-5,-,TGTGCCAGCAGGGACGGGCCCGGGGGCAATCAGCCCCAGCATTTT,CASRDGPGGNQPQHF
-,TRBV10-3,TRBJ2-1,-,TGTGCCATCAATAACGAGCAGTTCTTC,CAINNEQFF
-,TRBV5-4,TRBJ2-7,-,TGTGCCAGCAGCTTGGGGGCAGGGGGGTCCTACGAGCAGTACTTC,CASSLGAGGSYEQYF
-,TRBV9,TRBJ1-4,-,TGTGCCAGCAGCGTAGGTATTGGGGAGAATGAAAAACTGTTTTTT,CASSVGIGENEKLFF
TRBD1,TRBV5-1,TRBJ1-2,-,TGCGCCAGCAGCTTGGACACAGGGGACTTGGGCTATGGCTACACCTTC,CASSLDTGDLGYGYTF
-,TRBV27,TRBJ1-1,-,TGTGCCAGCAGTTTCGGGGGGGGAGTGAACACTGAAGCTTTCTTT,CASSFGGGVNTEAFF
-,TRBV11-3,TRBJ1-4,-,TGTGCCAGCAGCCCGGGGACGGGAGTTAATGAAAAACTGTTTTTT,CASSPGTGVNEKLFF
-,TRBV20-1,TRBJ2-3,-,TGCAGTGCTAGTGACCGGGACACCTCTAGCACAGATACGCAGTATTTT,CSASDRDTSSTDTQYF
-,TRBV7-3,TRBJ2-1,few,TGTGCCAGCAGCTTAATAAGGGGCAGTTACAATGAGCAGTTCTTC,CASSLIRGSYNEQFF
TRBD1,TRBV28,TRBJ2-7,-,TGTGCCAGCAGTTCGGGACAGGCATCCTACGAGCAGTACTTC,CASSSGQASYEQYF
-,TRBV28,TRBJ1-1,-,TGTGCCAGCAGTTTGATGGGTCAAAACACTGAAGCTTTCTTT,CASSLMGQNTEAFF
TRBD2,TRBV5-6,TRBJ2-3,-,TGTGCCAGCAGCCTCCGACTAGCGGGAATCACAGATACGCAGTATTTT,CASSLRLAGITDTQYF
-,TRBV6-4,TRBJ1-6,-,TGTGCCAGCAGTGACTCGGAAGGGTCACCCCTCCACTTT,CASSDSEGSPLHF
-,TRBV6-2/TRBV6-3,TRBJ2-7,-,TGTGCCAGCAGTGTCGGACGGTCCTACGAGCAGTACTTC,CASSVGRSYEQYF
TRBD1,TRBV29-1,TRBJ2-1,-,TGCAGCGCCGAGGGGACAGGGAACTACAATGAGCAGTTCTTC,CSAEGTGNYNEQFF
-,TRBV12-3/TRBV12-4,TRBJ2-7,-,TGTGCCAGCAGCACCCGCGGACAGTACGAGCAGTACTTC,CASSTRGQYEQYF
-,TRBV9,TRBJ2-1,-,TGTGCCAGCAGCGTAGAGTTAGCACTATACAATGAGCAGTTCTTC,CASSVELALYNEQFF
TRBD1,TRBV7-9,TRBJ1-6,-,TGTGCCAGCAGCCGTCCGGGACAGGGATATTCACCCCTCCACTTT,CASSRPGQGYSPLHF
-,TRBV3-1/TRBV3-2,TRBJ1-2,-,TGTGCCAGCAGCCAAGACGTTAACTATGGCTACACCTTC,CASSQDVNYGYTF